The rows below give T cell receptor beta chains drawn from one sample of a study of OX40 agonist ivuxolimab in advanced cancers. Clones were read by immunoSEQ multiplex PCR, and TCRdb kept only the in-frame ones, dropping some. The sample lists about 20,000 clones; roughly 80% were seen once. The input for sequencing was CD4+ or CD8+ T cells sorted from blood, taken in a trial of the OX40 agonist ivuxolimab. Receptors were obtained from an adult with an advanced solid tumor such as melanoma, head and neck, liver or kidney cancer. The CDR3 runs from the conserved cysteine through the conserved F or W. Fields, in order: V gene, D gene, J gene, clone size, CDR3 DNA, CDR3 protein. D genes are given only for firm matches. Rows give clone size only sometimes, using once, few, many, or a class for an expanded clone.

TRBV4-1	TRBD2	TRBJ2-1	few	TGCGCCAGCAGCCGAGCGGGGGAGAGAAATGAGCAGTTCTTC	CASSRAGERNEQFF
TRBV27	TRBD1	TRBJ1-6	NA	TGTGCCAGCAGTACTCAGACAGGGGGAAATTCACCCCTCCACTTT	CASSTQTGGNSPLHF
TRBV19	TRBD2	TRBJ2-1	many	TGTGCCAGTAGTAGCGGGGGGAGCTCCTACAATGAGCAGTTCTTC	CASSSGGSSYNEQFF
TRBV6-5	TRBD1	TRBJ1-1	NA	TGTGCCAGCAGTACCGGGACAGGGGCTTTCTTT	CASSTGTGAFF
TRBV7-8	NA	TRBJ2-7	NA	TGTGCCAGCAGCTTAGCCCCGACTAGTTCCTACGAGCAGTACTTC	CASSLAPTSSYEQYF
TRBV6-1	NA	TRBJ2-5	NA	TGTGCCAGCAGTGAATGGGGGTCCGGGGAGACCCAGTACTTC	CASSEWGSGETQYF
TRBV4-1	NA	TRBJ1-1	NA	TGCGCCAGCAGTTTAAGTACTACTGAAGCTTTCTTT	CASSLSTTEAFF
TRBV7-2	TRBD1	TRBJ1-3	NA	TGTGCCAGCAGCACCATTCGACAGGGGTCGGGAAACACCATATATTTT	CASSTIRQGSGNTIYF
TRBV7-9	NA	TRBJ2-7	NA	TGTGCCAGCAGCTTAGCCGAGCGGAACTACGAGCAGTACTTC	CASSLAERNYEQYF
TRBV10-3	NA	TRBJ2-7	NA	TGTGCCATCAGTGATTTGACTCCGGGGAACGACGAGCAGTACTTC	CAISDLTPGNDEQYF
TRBV19	NA	TRBJ2-7	once	TGTGCCAGTAGTATTGGACAGAATTCTTACGAGCAGTACTTC	CASSIGQNSYEQYF
TRBV6-1	NA	TRBJ2-7	NA	TGTGCCAGCACATACGGAACCTACGAGCAGTACTTC	CASTYGTYEQYF
TRBV28	NA	TRBJ2-5	NA	TGTGCCAGCAGTTTTTCAATGGAAGGGCTCGAACGGGAGACCCAGTACTTC	CASSFSMEGLERETQYF
TRBV6-1	NA	TRBJ2-1	NA	TGTGCCAGCAGTGAATCCTACAATGAGCAGTTCTTC	CASSESYNEQFF
TRBV28	NA	TRBJ1-2	NA	TGTGCCAGCAGGACAAACGGACCGTTCTATGGCTACACCTTC	CASRTNGPFYGYTF
TRBV9	NA	TRBJ2-3	NA	TGTGCCAGCAGCGTAGCGATGGGGGCCACAGATACGCAGTATTTT	CASSVAMGATDTQYF
TRBV7-9	NA	TRBJ2-5	NA	TGTGCCAGCAGCCGGGTACCAGAGACCCAGTACTTC	CASSRVPETQYF
TRBV5-6	NA	TRBJ2-4	NA	TGTGCCAGCAGCTTAAGTGACAGGTTCAACATTCAGTACTTC	CASSLSDRFNIQYF
TRBV6-1	NA	TRBJ1-5	NA	TGTGCCAGCAGCTTGCCAGGGGGCAATCAGCCCCAGCATTTT	CASSLPGGNQPQHF
TRBV27	TRBD1	TRBJ1-6	NA	TGTGCCAGCAGTTTAGAACAGGGGGCTGTAGGTACACCCCTCCACTTT	CASSLEQGAVGTPLHF
TRBV19	NA	TRBJ1-5	medium-sized	TGTGCCAGTACGACGGGTAGCAATCAGCCCCAGCATTTT	CASTTGSNQPQHF
TRBV28	NA	TRBJ2-5	NA	TGTGCCAGCAGTTTAAGGGACACTGAAGAAGAGACCCAGTACTTC	CASSLRDTEEETQYF
TRBV27	NA	TRBJ1-4	NA	TGTGCCAGCAGTTTATACAAGAATGAAAAACTGTTTTTT	CASSLYKNEKLFF
TRBV9	TRBD2	TRBJ2-7	NA	TGTGCCAGCAGCCCTTGGACTAGCGGGAATATGTACTTC	CASSPWTSGNMYF
TRBV5-8	NA	TRBJ1-1	NA	TGTGCCAGCAGCCCCCGTGGGCCCACAAGGAGGGGCACTGAAGCTTTCTTT	CASSPRGPTRRGTEAFF
TRBV4-1	NA	TRBJ2-1	NA	TGCGCCAGCAGCCAAGTTAGCGTCGGTGAGCAGTTCTTC	CASSQVSVGEQFF
TRBV2	TRBD2	TRBJ2-3	NA	TGTGCCAGCAGAGGCCCCCGGGGGGACGCAGATACGCAGTATTTT	CASRGPRGDADTQYF
TRBV7-9	NA	TRBJ1-1	NA	TGTGCCAGCAGATCCGACACTGAAGCTTTCTTT	CASRSDTEAFF
TRBV11-3	NA	TRBJ2-3	NA	TGTGCCAGCAGCTTGGGAACCCGTACGGGCTACAGAGATACGCAGTATTTT	CASSLGTRTGYRDTQYF
TRBV2	NA	TRBJ2-1	NA	TGTGCCAGCAGTGGAGGGGGTTTTTCCTACAATGAGCAGTTCTTC	CASSGGGFSYNEQFF
TRBV2	TRBD1	TRBJ1-1	once	TGTGCCAGCATTTGGACAGGGGGTATCACTGAAGCTTTCTTT	CASIWTGGITEAFF
TRBV7-3	NA	TRBJ2-5	NA	TGTGCCAGCAGCTTATATGGGGGGTACCAAGAGACCCAGTACTTC	CASSLYGGYQETQYF
TRBV15	TRBD1	TRBJ2-3	few	TGTGCCACCAGCAGTCCCAAGACAGGGGGCACAGATACGCAGTATTTT	CATSSPKTGGTDTQYF
TRBV11-3	NA	TRBJ2-7	NA	TGTGCCAGCAGCATAAGCGGGTACGAGCAGTACTTC	CASSISGYEQYF
TRBV9	NA	TRBJ1-2	NA	TGTGCCAGCAGCACTCGACACTATGGCTACACCTTC	CASSTRHYGYTF
TRBV10-3	TRBD1	TRBJ2-5	NA	TGTGCCATAGGAACAGGGGAAGAGACCCAGTACTTC	CAIGTGEETQYF
TRBV9	NA	TRBJ1-4	NA	TGTGCCAGCAGCGTAGCTCTCGGGGGTGTCGGTGAAAAACTGTTTTTT	CASSVALGGVGEKLFF
TRBV4-3	TRBD2	TRBJ2-1	NA	TGCGCCAGCAGCCAAACGTTTAGCGGGGGGCTATACAATGAGCAGTTCTTC	CASSQTFSGGLYNEQFF
TRBV7-3	TRBD1	TRBJ2-1	NA	TGTGCCAGCAGCCGGCGAACGACCGGGACAGACTACAATGAGCAGTTCTTC	CASSRRTTGTDYNEQFF
TRBV15	NA	TRBJ2-7	NA	TGTGCCACCTCCTACATGGCGAGCGCCTACGAGCAGTACTTC	CATSYMASAYEQYF
TRBV7-9	TRBD2	TRBJ2-7	NA	TGTGCCAGCAGCTTACCCGGCGGGGGGGGTTACGAGCAGTACTTC	CASSLPGGGGYEQYF